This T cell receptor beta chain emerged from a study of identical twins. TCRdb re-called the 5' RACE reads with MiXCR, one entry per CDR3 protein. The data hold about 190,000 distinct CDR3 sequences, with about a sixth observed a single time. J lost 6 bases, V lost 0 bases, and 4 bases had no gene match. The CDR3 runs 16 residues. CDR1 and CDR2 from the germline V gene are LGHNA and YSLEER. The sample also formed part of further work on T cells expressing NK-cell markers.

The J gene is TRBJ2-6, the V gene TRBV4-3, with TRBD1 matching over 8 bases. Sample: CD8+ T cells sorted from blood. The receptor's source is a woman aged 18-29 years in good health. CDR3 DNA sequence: TGCGCCAGCAGCCAAGACCCCCAGGGGGCGGCCAACGTCCTGACTTTC. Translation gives CASSQDPQGAANVLTF.